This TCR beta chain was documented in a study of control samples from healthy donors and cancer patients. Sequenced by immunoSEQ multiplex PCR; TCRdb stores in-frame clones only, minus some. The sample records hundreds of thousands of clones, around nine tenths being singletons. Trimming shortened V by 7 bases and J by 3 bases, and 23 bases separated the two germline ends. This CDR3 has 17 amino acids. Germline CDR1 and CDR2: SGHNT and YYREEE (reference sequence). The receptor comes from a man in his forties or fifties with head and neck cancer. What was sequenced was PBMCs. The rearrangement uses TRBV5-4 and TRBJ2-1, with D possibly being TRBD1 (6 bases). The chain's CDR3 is CASGHQQGNLFYNEQFF. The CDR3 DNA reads TGTGCCAGCGGTCATCAACAGGGTAACCTATTCTACAATGAGCAGTTCTTC. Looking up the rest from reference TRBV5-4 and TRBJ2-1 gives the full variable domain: ETGVTQSPTHLIKTRGQQVTLRCSSQSGHNTVSWYQQALGQGPQFIFQYYREEENGRGNFPPRFSGLQFPNYSSELNVNALELDDSALYLCASGHQQGNLFYNEQFFGPGTRLTVL.